This T cell receptor beta chain was captured by sequencing in a study of blood T cell repertoires in COVID-19. Study at large: T cells, B-cell-depleted T cells, or PBMCs provided the cDNA or gDNA that served as material.

Repertoires were generated with immunoSEQ multiplex PCR, while TCRdb's copy carries only in-frame clones and drops some. The profile covers around 150,000 clones, with 80% to 95% appearing a single time and 4.6% taken by the ten largest. The CDR3 has 13 amino acids. V was cut by 4 bases and J by 3 bases, with 9 bases left in between. Germline-derived CDR1 and CDR2 are MRHNA and SNTAGT. This chain joins TRBV6-4 and TRBJ1-1, with D maybe TRBD1 (6 bases). The sample comprised peripheral blood. The sequence was obtained from a woman in her forties or fifties with acute or convalescent COVID-19. The CDR3 loop reads CASSATGYTEAFF. In DNA, the CDR3 is TGTGCCAGCAGTGCAACAGGGTACACTGAAGCTTTCTTT.